This T cell receptor (beta chain) was identified during a study of T cells after yellow fever vaccination. Findings and caveats of the study: A small share of clonotypes appeared in both CD4 and CD8 compartments. Contaminating bulk clonotypes could be abundant in FACS-sorted repertoires. Most clones from primary vaccination resurfaced after the booster (about 95% CD4, about 91% CD8).

Trimming stripped 4 bases from V and 1 base from J, with 7 bases between. Germline V CDR1 and CDR2: KGHSH, LQKENI. There are 13 residues in the CDR3. Universal primer sites and UMIs were introduced during 5'RACE template-switching synthesis of TCR cDNA. TCRdb re-called the 5' RACE reads through MiXCR, storing one row per CDR3 protein. The sample has about 310,000 distinct CDR3 sequences, around 3.9% seen once. This clonotype was found many times. Its antigen is as yet unknown. The sequencing used PBMCs, collected on the day of the yellow fever booster vaccination. The rearrangement links TRBV18 to TRBJ1-1; D ambiguous. The receptor's source is a man aged 18 to 30 who received the YFV17D yellow fever vaccine. CDR3 region: CASSRSSNTEAFF. CDR3 coding DNA: TGTGCCAGCTCACGGTCGTCGAACACTGAAGCTTTCTTT.